What follows are 8 T cell receptor beta chains derived from one specimen sequenced in a study of blood T cell repertoires in COVID-19. This table comes from immunoSEQ multiplex PCR, and its TCRdb copy is limited to in-frame clones, with some not included. The table shows over 60,000 clones, with about 88% occurring only once. The sequenced sample consisted of peripheral blood. Receptors originate from a woman older than 75 with active or convalescent COVID-19.

The chain joins TRBV5-1 to TRBJ1-2, with a possible D match to TRBD1 (6 bases). CDR3 length: 14 residues. V dropped 4 bases and J dropped 1 base, with 11 bases sitting between them. CDR1 is SGHRS, CDR2 YFSETQ, per germline. The CDR3 nucleotides read TGCGCCAGCAGCCTAAGGACAGTTAACTATGGCTACACCTTC. Amino acids: CASSLRTVNYGYTF.

The chain employs TRBV11-1 and TRBJ2-5; D is ambiguous. The CDR3 extends over 14 amino acids. Trimming pared 5 bases from V and 2 bases from J, leaving 12 bases between. The V gene's germline CDR1 is SGHAT and CDR2 FQDESV (reference sequence). The CDR3 spells CASSPRHIQETQYF. Written as DNA, the CDR3 is TGTGCCAGCAGCCCTCGACATATACAAGAGACCCAGTACTTC.

This clone was picked up one time. V is TRBV28 and J is TRBJ1-2, with D possibly TRBD1 on 6 matching bases. The CDR3 runs to 16 residues. The V and J ends lost 4 bases and 2 bases respectively, with 17 bases between them. Germline CDR1 reads MDHEN; CDR2 reads SYDVKM. CDR3 region: CASSYGQTPANYGYTF. The DNA for the CDR3 is TGTGCCAGCAGTTACGGACAGACCCCCGCCAACTATGGCTACACCTTC.

The chain is built from TRBV19 and TRBJ1-5; 8 nucleotides agree with TRBD1. With V trimmed by 11 bases and J by 4 bases, 7 bases remained unmatched. Germline V lookup: CDR1 LNHDA, CDR2 SQIVND (reference sequence). This CDR3 is built from 13 residues. Here the CDR3 reads CASETGANQPQHF. CDR3 sequence (DNA): TGTGCCTCGGAGACAGGGGCAAATCAGCCCCAGCATTTT.

The rearrangement joins TRBV12-3 or TRBV12-4 to TRBJ2-1, with D tentatively TRBD2 (5 bases). Trimming pared 1 base from V and 14 bases from J, leaving 15 bases between. This CDR3 has 13 amino acids. The CDR3 DNA reads TGTGCCAGCAGTTTAGGGGCGCCTGGGGAGAAGTTCTTC. Its protein product is CASSLGAPGEKFF.

This sequence joins TRBV5-8 and TRBJ1-1; D possibly corresponds to TRBD1 (6 bases). Trimming took off 4 bases at V and 3 bases at J, with 16 bases between the two ends. The CDR3 contains 15 residues. CDR1 and CDR2 (germline): SGHTS, YDEGEE. CDR3 nucleotides: TGTGCCAGCAGCAGATCCGGGACACAGTACACTGAAGCTTTCTTT. It codes for CASSRSGTQYTEAFF.

The rearrangement joins TRBV30 to TRBJ1-5; D perhaps matches TRBD1 (6 bases). Trimming pared 1 base from V and 6 bases from J, leaving 13 bases between. Germline V gene data show CDR1 as GTSNPN and CDR2 as SVGIG (reference sequence). This CDR3 spans 14 amino acids. The CDR3 sequence: CAWSDTGSPQPQHF. The CDR3 DNA follows: TGTGCCTGGAGTGACACAGGGTCCCCTCAGCCCCAGCATTTT.

The genes are TRBV28 and TRBJ2-4; 7 bases are a match to TRBD2. Germline lookup yields CDR1 MDHEN and CDR2 SYDVKM. The V and J ends lost 3 bases and 0 bases, in that order; junction bases with no gene match: 11. This CDR3 has 18 residues. The CDR3 sequence is CASSFRTSAILAKNIQYF. CDR3 in DNA: TGTGCCAGCAGTTTCAGAACTAGCGCCATCCTAGCCAAAAACATTCAGTACTTC.